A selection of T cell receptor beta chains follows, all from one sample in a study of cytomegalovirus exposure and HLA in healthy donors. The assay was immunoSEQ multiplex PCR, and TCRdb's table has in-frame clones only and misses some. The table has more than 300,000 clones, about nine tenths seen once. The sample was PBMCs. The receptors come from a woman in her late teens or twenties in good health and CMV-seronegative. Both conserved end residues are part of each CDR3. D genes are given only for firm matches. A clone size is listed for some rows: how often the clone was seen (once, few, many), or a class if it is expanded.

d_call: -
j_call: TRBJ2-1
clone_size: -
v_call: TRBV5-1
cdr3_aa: CASQGSYNEQFF
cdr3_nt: TGCGCCAGCCAGGGATCCTACAATGAGCAGTTCTTC

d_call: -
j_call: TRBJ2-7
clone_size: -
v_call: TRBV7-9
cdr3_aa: CASSLVRNPYEQYF
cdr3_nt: TGTGCCAGCAGCTTAGTGCGGAATCCCTACGAGCAGTACTTC

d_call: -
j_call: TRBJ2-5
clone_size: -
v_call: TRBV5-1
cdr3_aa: CASSLGGTEETQYF
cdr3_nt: TGCGCCAGCAGCTTGGGCGGAACCGAAGAGACCCAGTACTTC

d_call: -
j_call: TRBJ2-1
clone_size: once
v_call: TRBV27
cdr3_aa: CASSLQRYNEQFF
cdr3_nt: TGTGCCAGCAGTTTACAACGGTACAATGAGCAGTTCTTC

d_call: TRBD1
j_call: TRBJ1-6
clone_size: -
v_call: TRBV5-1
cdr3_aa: CASSLRDRNSPLHF
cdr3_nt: TGCGCCAGCAGCTTGCGGGACAGAAATTCACCCCTCCACTTT

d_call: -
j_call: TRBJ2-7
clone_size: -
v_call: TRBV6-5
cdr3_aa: CASSYSGGPYEQYF
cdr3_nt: TGTGCCAGCAGTTACTCGGGGGGTCCCTACGAGCAGTACTTC

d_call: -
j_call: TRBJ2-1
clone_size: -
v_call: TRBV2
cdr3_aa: CASTPLEGSSYNEQFF
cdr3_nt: TGTGCCAGCACTCCCCTAGAAGGGAGCTCCTACAATGAGCAGTTCTTC

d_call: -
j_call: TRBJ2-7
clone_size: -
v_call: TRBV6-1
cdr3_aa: CASSDTEPYEQYF
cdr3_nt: TGTGCCAGCAGTGACACAGAGCCCTACGAGCAGTACTTC

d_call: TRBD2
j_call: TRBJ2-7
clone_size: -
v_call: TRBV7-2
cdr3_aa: CASSLVWAGGKDEQYF
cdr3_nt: TGTGCCAGCAGCTTAGTCTGGGCGGGGGGGAAGGACGAGCAGTACTTC

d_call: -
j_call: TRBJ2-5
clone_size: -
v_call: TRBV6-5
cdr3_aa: CASSYSNGREETQYF
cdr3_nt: TGTGCCAGCAGTTACTCTAACGGGAGAGAGGAGACCCAGTACTTC

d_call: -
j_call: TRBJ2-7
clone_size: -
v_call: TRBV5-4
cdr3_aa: CASSSLASGSSSYEQYF
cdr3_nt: TGTGCCAGCAGTAGCTTGGCCTCTGGGAGTAGCAGCTACGAGCAGTACTTC

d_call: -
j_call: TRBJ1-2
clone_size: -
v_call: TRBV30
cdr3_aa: CAWSRGTGKIYGYTF
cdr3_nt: TGTGCCTGGAGTAGGGGAACAGGGAAAATCTATGGCTACACCTTC

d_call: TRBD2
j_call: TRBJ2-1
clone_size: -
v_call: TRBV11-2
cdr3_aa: CASSHTSGVYNEQFF
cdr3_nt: TGTGCCAGCAGCCACACTAGCGGGGTTTACAATGAGCAGTTCTTC

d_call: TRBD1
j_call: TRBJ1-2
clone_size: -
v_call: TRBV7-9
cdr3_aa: CASSSGTGGPSRGYTF
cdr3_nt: TGTGCCAGCAGCTCGGGGACAGGGGGCCCGTCCCGTGGCTACACCTTC

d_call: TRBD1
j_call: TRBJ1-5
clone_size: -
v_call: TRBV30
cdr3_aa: CAWSSPYAGTGYNQPQHF
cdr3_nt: TGTGCCTGGAGTTCGCCCTACGCCGGGACAGGGTACAATCAGCCCCAGCATTTT

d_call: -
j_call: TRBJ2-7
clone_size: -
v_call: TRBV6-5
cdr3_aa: CASSYSGEQYF
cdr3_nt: TGTGCCAGCAGTTACTCCGGCGAGCAGTACTTC

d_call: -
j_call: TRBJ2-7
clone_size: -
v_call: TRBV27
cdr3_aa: CASSWAGSPWEQYF
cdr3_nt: TGTGCCAGCAGCTGGGCCGGATCCCCTTGGGAGCAGTACTTC

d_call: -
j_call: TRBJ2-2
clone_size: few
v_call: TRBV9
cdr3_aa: CASSVSGLTGELFF
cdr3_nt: TGTGCCAGCAGCGTATCAGGGCTCACCGGGGAGCTGTTTTTT

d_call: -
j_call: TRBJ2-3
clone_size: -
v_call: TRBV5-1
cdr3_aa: CASSSFHPSDTTDTQYF
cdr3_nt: TGCGCCAGCAGCTCCTTCCACCCCTCGGACACCACAGATACGCAGTATTTT

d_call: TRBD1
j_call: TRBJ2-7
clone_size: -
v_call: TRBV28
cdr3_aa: CASNRGRLYEQYF
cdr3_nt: TGTGCCAGCAACAGGGGGCGGTTGTACGAGCAGTACTTC

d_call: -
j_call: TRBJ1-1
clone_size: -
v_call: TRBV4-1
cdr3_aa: CASSQEQGWGTEAFF
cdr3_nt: TGCGCCAGCAGCCAAGAGCAGGGGTGGGGCACTGAAGCTTTCTTT

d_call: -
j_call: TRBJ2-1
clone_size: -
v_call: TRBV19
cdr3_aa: CASSAQDEQFF
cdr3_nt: TGTGCCAGTAGTGCGCAGGATGAGCAGTTCTTC

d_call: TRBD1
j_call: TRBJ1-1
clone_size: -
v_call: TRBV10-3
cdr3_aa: CAISEPGQANTEAFF
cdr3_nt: TGTGCCATCAGTGAGCCCGGACAGGCGAACACTGAAGCTTTCTTT

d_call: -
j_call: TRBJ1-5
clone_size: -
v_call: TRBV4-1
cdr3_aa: CASSQVSVLVQGANQPQHF
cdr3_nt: TGCGCCAGCAGCCAAGTAAGTGTTTTGGTTCAGGGCGCGAATCAGCCCCAGCATTTT

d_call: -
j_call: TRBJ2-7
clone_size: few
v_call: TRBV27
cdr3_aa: CASTSLTGAYEQYF
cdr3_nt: TGTGCCAGCACCTCCTTGACAGGCGCCTACGAGCAGTACTTC

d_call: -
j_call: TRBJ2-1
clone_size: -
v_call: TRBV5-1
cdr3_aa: CASSLPRAYNEQFF
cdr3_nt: TGCGCCAGCAGCCTACCCAGGGCCTACAATGAGCAGTTCTTC

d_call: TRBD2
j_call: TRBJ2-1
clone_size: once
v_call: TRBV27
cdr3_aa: CASSLRGLAGAYEQFF
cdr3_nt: TGTGCCAGCAGTCTACGGGGGCTAGCGGGAGCCTATGAGCAGTTCTTC

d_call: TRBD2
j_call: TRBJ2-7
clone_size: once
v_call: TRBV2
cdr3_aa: CASREAGGPTYEQYF
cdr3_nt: TGTGCCAGCCGTGAGGCGGGAGGGCCAACCTACGAGCAGTACTTC

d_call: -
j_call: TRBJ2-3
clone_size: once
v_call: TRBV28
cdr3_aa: CASSSDSLLGTQYF
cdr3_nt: TGTGCCAGCAGCTCTGACTCGCTTTTGGGTACGCAGTATTTT

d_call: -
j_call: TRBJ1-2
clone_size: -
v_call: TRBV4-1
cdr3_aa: CASSQSPHSGYGYTF
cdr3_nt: TGCGCCAGCAGCCAATCCCCCCATAGTGGCTATGGCTACACCTTC

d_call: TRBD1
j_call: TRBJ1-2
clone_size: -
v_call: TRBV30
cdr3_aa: CASTGLRGYTF
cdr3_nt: TGTGCCTCGACAGGGTTACGTGGCTACACCTTC

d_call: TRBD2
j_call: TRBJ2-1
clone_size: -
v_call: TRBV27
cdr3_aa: CASSFGAGEIYEQFF
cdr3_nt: TGTGCCAGCAGTTTCGGAGCGGGAGAAATATATGAGCAGTTCTTC

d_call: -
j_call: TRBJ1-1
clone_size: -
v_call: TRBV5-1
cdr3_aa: CASSADSRDTEAFF
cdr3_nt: TGCGCCAGCAGCGCCGACAGCAGGGACACTGAAGCTTTCTTT

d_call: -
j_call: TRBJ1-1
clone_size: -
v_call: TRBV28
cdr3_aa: CASSLSPGMGTEAFF
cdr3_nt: TGTGCCAGCAGTTTATCTCCGGGGATGGGAACTGAAGCTTTCTTT

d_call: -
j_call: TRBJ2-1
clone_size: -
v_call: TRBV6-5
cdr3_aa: CASSSTGRGYNEQFF
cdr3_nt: TGTGCCAGCAGTTCCACAGGGAGGGGCTACAATGAGCAGTTCTTC

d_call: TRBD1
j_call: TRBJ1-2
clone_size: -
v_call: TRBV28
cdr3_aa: CASSLPGQGWFDGYTF
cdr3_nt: TGTGCCAGCAGTTTACCCGGACAGGGTTGGTTTGATGGCTACACCTTC

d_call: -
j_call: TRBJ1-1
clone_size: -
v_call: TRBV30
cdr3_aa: CAWSGLRDVGTEAFF
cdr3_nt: TGTGCCTGGAGTGGATTGAGGGATGTAGGCACTGAAGCTTTCTTT

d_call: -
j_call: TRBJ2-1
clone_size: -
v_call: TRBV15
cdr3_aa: CATSGRHNSYNEQFF
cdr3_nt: TGTGCCACCAGCGGAAGACACAACTCCTACAATGAGCAGTTCTTC

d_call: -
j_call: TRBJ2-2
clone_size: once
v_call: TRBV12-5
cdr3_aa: CASGFRYGELFF
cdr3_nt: TGTGCTAGTGGTTTTCGTTACGGGGAGCTGTTTTTT

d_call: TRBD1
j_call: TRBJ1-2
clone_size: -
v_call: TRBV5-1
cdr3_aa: CASSPDREGYTF
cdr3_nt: TGCGCCAGCAGCCCGGACAGGGAAGGCTACACCTTC

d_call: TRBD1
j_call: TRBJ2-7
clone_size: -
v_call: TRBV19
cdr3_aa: CASSMRMDREQYF
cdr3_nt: TGTGCCAGTAGTATGAGGATGGACAGGGAGCAGTACTTC

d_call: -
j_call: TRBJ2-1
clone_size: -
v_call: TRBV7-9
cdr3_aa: CASSPDGGVRNEQFF
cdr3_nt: TGTGCCAGCAGCCCCGACGGAGGGGTCCGGAATGAGCAGTTCTTC

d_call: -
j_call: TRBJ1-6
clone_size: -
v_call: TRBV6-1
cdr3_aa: CASSGLDRDSPLHF
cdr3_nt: TGTGCCAGCAGTGGACTAGACAGAGATTCACCCCTCCACTTT

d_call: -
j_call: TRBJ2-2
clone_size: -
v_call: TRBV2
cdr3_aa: CASIEAGAGSGELFF
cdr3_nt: TGTGCCAGCATCGAGGCAGGGGCGGGTTCCGGGGAGCTGTTTTTT

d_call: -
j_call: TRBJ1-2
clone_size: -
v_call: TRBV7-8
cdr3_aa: CASSLAGGGYGYTF
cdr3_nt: TGTGCCAGCAGCTTGGCAGGCGGGGGCTATGGCTACACCTTC

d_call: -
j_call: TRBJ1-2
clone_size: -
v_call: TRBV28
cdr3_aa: CASSSSGWSYTF
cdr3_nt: TGTGCCAGCAGTTCCTCGGGTTGGAGCTACACCTTC

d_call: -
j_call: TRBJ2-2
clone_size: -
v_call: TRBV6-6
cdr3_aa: CASSSGNTGELFF
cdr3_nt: TGTGCCAGCAGTTCAGGGAACACCGGGGAGCTGTTTTTT

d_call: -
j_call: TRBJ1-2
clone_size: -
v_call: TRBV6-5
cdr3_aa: CASSYSNREDGYTF
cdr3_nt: TGTGCCAGCAGTTACTCGAACAGGGAAGATGGCTACACCTTC

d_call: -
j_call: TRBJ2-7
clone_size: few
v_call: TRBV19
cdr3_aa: CASSILVRGASSYEQYF
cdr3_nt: TGTGCCAGTAGTATACTGGTTCGGGGGGCAAGCTCCTACGAGCAGTACTTC

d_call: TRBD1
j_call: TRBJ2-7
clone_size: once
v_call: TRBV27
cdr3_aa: CASSSSGGIEQYF
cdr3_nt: TGTGCCAGCAGCTCTTCAGGGGGAATAGAGCAGTACTTC

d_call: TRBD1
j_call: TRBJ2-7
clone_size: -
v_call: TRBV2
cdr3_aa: CASSDPGGEYSYEQYF
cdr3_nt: TGTGCCAGCAGTGACCCAGGGGGCGAATATTCCTACGAGCAGTACTTC

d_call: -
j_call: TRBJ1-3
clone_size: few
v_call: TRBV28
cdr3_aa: CASSRGLLREGNTIYF
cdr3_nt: TGTGCCAGCAGCCGAGGCTTATTAAGGGAGGGAAACACCATATATTTT

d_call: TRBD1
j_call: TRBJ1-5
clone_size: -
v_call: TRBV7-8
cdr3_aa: CASSLGSGTGRQPQHF
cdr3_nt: TGTGCCAGCAGCTTAGGATCGGGGACAGGGCGCCAGCCCCAGCATTTT

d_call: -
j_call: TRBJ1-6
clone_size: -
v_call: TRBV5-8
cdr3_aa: CASSLVAFSPLHF
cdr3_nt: TGTGCCAGCAGCTTGGTGGCTTTTTCACCCCTCCACTTT